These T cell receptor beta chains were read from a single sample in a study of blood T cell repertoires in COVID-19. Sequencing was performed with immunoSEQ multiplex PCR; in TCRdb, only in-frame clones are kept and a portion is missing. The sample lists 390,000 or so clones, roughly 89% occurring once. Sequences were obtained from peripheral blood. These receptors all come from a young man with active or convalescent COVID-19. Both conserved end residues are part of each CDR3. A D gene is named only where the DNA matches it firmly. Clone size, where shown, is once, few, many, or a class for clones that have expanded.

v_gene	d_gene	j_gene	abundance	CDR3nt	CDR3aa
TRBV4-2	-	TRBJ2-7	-	TGTGCCAGCAGCCGAGACCCTAACGGAGTTTACGAGCAGTACTTC	CASSRDPNGVYEQYF
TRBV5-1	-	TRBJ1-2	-	TGCGCCAGCAGCCCGACAGAAAACAACTATGGCTACACCTTC	CASSPTENNYGYTF
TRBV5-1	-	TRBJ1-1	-	TGCGCCAGCAGCGTGGCAGCAGGCAACACTGAAGCTTTCTTT	CASSVAAGNTEAFF
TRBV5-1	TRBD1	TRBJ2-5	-	TGCGCCAGCAGCTCGCCGACAGGGGGCTCGGAGGAGACCCAGTACTTC	CASSSPTGGSEETQYF
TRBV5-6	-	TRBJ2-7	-	TGTGCCAGCAGCTTGAGACAATTCGTGTTCGGGCAGTACTTC	CASSLRQFVFGQYF
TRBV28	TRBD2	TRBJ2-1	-	TGTGCCAGCAGTTTACCCGGGGGGGGGTACAATGAGCAGTTCTTC	CASSLPGGGYNEQFF
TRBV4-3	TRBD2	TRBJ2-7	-	TGCGCCAGCAGCCAATACCTAGCGGGAGTGTACGAGCAGTACTTC	CASSQYLAGVYEQYF
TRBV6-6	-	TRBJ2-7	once	TGTGCCAGCAGTTACTCGGGCATCGCCTCCTACGAGCAGTACTTC	CASSYSGIASYEQYF
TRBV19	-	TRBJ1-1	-	TGTGCCAGTAGTCCACAGCCTGGGAACACTGAAGCTTTCTTT	CASSPQPGNTEAFF
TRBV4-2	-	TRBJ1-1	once	TGTGCCTCCCGGGTAGAGATGAACACTGAAGCTTTCTTT	CASRVEMNTEAFF
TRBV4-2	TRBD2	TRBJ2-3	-	TGTGCCAGCAGCCAAGGGCCAGCGGGAGTTGGAGATACGCAGTATTTT	CASSQGPAGVGDTQYF
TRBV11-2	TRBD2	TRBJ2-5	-	TGTGCCAGCAGCTTAGTTGGTAGCGGGAGGGCCAAGACCCAGTACTTC	CASSLVGSGRAKTQYF
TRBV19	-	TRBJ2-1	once	TGTGCCAGTAGTATAGCGGAGAACCAGTTTCTTGGCAATGAGCAGTTCTTC	CASSIAENQFLGNEQFF
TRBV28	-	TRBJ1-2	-	TGTGCCAGCAGTTCCCAGGGTGTACGCTATGGCTACACCTTC	CASSSQGVRYGYTF
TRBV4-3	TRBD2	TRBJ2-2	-	TGCGCCAGCAGCCGAGCGGGAGGGGGCACCGGGGAGCTGTTTTTT	CASSRAGGGTGELFF
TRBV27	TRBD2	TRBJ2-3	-	TGTGCCAGCAGCCCCGGGACTAGCGGGAGGTTGGCAGATACGCAGTATTTT	CASSPGTSGRLADTQYF
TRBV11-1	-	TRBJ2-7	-	TGTGCCAGCAGCTCGACATCTTTCCCCTACGAGCAGTACTTC	CASSSTSFPYEQYF
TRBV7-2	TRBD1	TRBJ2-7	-	TGTGCCAGCAGCACCCGGGACAGGGAGTACGAGCAGTACTTC	CASSTRDREYEQYF
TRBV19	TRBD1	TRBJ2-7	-	TGTGCCAGTAGTCCCCGGCGCGCGACAGGGGAAGGCTACGAGCAGTACTTC	CASSPRRATGEGYEQYF
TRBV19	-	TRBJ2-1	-	TGTGCCAGTAGTATACGGTACTCCTACAATGAGCAGTTCTTC	CASSIRYSYNEQFF
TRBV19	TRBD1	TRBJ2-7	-	TGTGCCAGTAGGCGGGACAGGGCCCACGAGCAGTACTTC	CASRRDRAHEQYF
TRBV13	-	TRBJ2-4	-	TGTGCCAGCAGCTTGTGGCTAGCCAAAAACATTCAGTACTTC	CASSLWLAKNIQYF
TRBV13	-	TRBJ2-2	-	TGTGCCAGCAGCCGTCGAGCCTTCGGGGGCGGGGAGCTGTTTTTT	CASSRRAFGGGELFF
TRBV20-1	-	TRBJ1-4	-	TGCAGTGCTAGTGTAGGGGGTAGTTCGGGAAAACTGTTTTTT	CSASVGGSSGKLFF
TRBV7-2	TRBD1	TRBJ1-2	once	TGTGCCAGCAGCTGGACAGGGGGCGAAGGCGGCTACACCTTC	CASSWTGGEGGYTF
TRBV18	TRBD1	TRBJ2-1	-	TGTGCCAGCTCACCACAGTCGACAGGGTCCTACAATGAGCAGTTCTTC	CASSPQSTGSYNEQFF
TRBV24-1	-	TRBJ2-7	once	TGTGCCACCAGTGGACACTCCTACGAGCAGTACTTC	CATSGHSYEQYF
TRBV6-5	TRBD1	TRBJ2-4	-	TGTGCCAGCAGTTTACAGGGGTTTTCGGACATTCAGTACTTC	CASSLQGFSDIQYF
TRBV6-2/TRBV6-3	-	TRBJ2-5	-	TGTGCCAGCAGTCCATCCCGGTTAGGGGACCAGTACTTC	CASSPSRLGDQYF
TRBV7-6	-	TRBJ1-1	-	TGTGCCAGCAGCTCCCCCTTGGCTCGCCGGGGTTTTATGAACACTGAAGCTTTCTTT	CASSSPLARRGFMNTEAFF
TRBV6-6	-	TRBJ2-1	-	TGTGCCAGCAGGCCCCGGGACTCCGTCTCCTACAATGAGCAGTTCTTC	CASRPRDSVSYNEQFF
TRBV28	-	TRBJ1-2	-	TGTGCCAGCAGTTTTGGAGTTAACTATGGCTACACCTTC	CASSFGVNYGYTF
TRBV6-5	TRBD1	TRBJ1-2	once	TGTGCCAGCAGTTTGGGAAGGACAGGGACGAATGGCTACACCTTC	CASSLGRTGTNGYTF
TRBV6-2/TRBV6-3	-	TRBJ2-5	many	TGTGCCAGCAGTTACTCGGGCGTGCCAGAGACCCAGTACTTC	CASSYSGVPETQYF
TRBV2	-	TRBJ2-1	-	TGTGCCAGCAGGCAGGGGGGAAGCTCCTACAATGAGCAGTTCTTC	CASRQGGSSYNEQFF
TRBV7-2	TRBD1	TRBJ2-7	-	TGTGCCAGCAGCTTCCGGGACAGGGGCTACGAGCAGTACTTC	CASSFRDRGYEQYF
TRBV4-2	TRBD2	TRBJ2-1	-	TGTGCCAGCAGCCTGAGCCGCGGGGGCTCCTACAATGAGCAGTTCTTC	CASSLSRGGSYNEQFF
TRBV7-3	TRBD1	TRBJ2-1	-	TGTGCCAGCAGCTTACTACAGACAGGGAATCACAATGAGCAGTTCTTC	CASSLLQTGNHNEQFF
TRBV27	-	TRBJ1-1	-	TGTGCCAGCAGTTCAGGAATGAACACTGAAGCTTTCTTT	CASSSGMNTEAFF
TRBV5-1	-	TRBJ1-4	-	TGCGCCAGCAGCTTGTGGGGGGATAATGAAAAACTGTTTTTT	CASSLWGDNEKLFF
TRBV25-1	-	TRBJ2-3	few	TGTGCCAGCAGTGAATTAACAGGGTGGGATACGCAGTATTTT	CASSELTGWDTQYF
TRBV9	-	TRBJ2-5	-	TGTGCCAGCACCATAGCCGGCGGGACGGGAGAGACCCAGTACTTC	CASTIAGGTGETQYF
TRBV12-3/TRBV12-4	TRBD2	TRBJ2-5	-	TGTGCCAGCAGTTACCGGGGGGGGGAGACCCAGTACTTC	CASSYRGGETQYF
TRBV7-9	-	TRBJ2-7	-	TGTGCCAGCAGCTTAGAGGGGCGCTCCTACGAGCAGTACTTC	CASSLEGRSYEQYF
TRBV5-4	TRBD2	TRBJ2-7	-	TGTGCCAGCAGCCTCGGACTAGCGACCACCTACGAGCAGTACTTC	CASSLGLATTYEQYF
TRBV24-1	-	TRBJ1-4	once	TGTGCCACCAGTGACCAGGGTGCACTGTTTTTT	CATSDQGALFF
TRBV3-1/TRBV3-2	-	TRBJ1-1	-	TGTGCCAGCAGCCAAGACGGCAGGGGTCGGCCCACTGAAGCTTTCTTT	CASSQDGRGRPTEAFF
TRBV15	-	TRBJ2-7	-	TGTGCCACCAGCAGAGGGGCGGACAGCGCCTACGAGCAGTACTTC	CATSRGADSAYEQYF
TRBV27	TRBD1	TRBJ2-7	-	TGTGCCAGCAGTTTTGGGACAGGGGCCTACGAGCAGTACTTC	CASSFGTGAYEQYF
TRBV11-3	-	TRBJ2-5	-	TGTGCCAGCAGCTTAGATGGCAGCCAAGAGACCCAGTACTTC	CASSLDGSQETQYF
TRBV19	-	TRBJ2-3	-	TGTGCCAGTAGTATTGGCTTTGGGGCTGGCCGTGCAGATACGCAGTATTTT	CASSIGFGAGRADTQYF
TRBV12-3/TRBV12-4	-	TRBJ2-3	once	TGTGCCAGCAGTTTCTCCGGCACAGATACGCAGTATTTT	CASSFSGTDTQYF
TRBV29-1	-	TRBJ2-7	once	TGCAGCACCACGGAGGGCCTAGACGAGCAGTACTTC	CSTTEGLDEQYF
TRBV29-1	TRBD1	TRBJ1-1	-	TGCAGCCTTCGCGGGACAGAAGGAGCTTTCTTT	CSLRGTEGAFF